This TCR beta chain was captured in a study of CD8 T cells in Susac syndrome. Study-level points and caveats: Among people with Susac, CD8+ clonal expansion was greatest in TEMRA cells and active patients.

Patients having Susac syndrome satisfied recently defined diagnostic criteria for definite or probable disease. Details on this clonotype: Its specificity is not known.

RNA amounts of about 0.5 to 1 ug underwent reverse transcription with random hexamers. Across 54 Vbeta and 13 Jbeta, TCR beta CDR3 was amplified with immunoSEQ multiplex PCR. Each CDR3 protein gets one entry after TCRdb re-called the immunoSEQ multiplex PCR reads with MiXCR. The top ten clones hold around 0.2% of a sample with some 140,000 distinct CDR3 sequences, approximately 95% of them seen once. Trimming cost V 0 bases and J 9 bases, with 9 bases left between them. Germline V gives CDR1 SGHDN, CDR2 FVKESK. The CDR3 totals 12 residues. Sequenced sample: CD8+ T cells from PBMCs. The TCR comes from a human donor with Susac syndrome. The chain is built from TRBV14 and TRBJ2-7; TRBD2 might be the D (6 bases). The CDR3 sequence is CASSQEAAGQYF. The CDR3 DNA sequence: TGTGCCAGCAGCCAAGAGGCAGCGGGGCAGTACTTC.